This TCR beta chain is drawn from a study of T cell changes during pregnancy in multiple sclerosis. TCRdb keeps only in-frame clones here, not all; method: immunoSEQ multiplex PCR. The sample records 75,000 to 95,000 clones, 85% to 95% being singletons. This specimen was peripheral blood, taken before pregnancy. This TCR was sampled from a female donor with multiple sclerosis, enrolled in a pregnancy study.

In DNA, the CDR3 is TGTGCCAGTAGTATGGCCCCTTTCTCGGAGACTGAAGACGCCTACGAGCAGTACTTC. Residues: CASSMAPFSETEDAYEQYF. This chain links TRBV19 with TRBJ2-7, with D unclear. With 3 bases removed from V and 2 bases from J, the gap between germline ends came to 26 bases. Germline lookup yields CDR1 LNHDA and CDR2 SQIVND (reference sequence). The CDR3 sequence is 19 residues long. Drawing the rest from reference TRBV19 and TRBJ2-7, the complete variable domain is DGGITQSPKYLFRKEGQNVTLSCEQNLNHDAMYWYRQDPGQGLRLIYYSQIVNDFQKGDIAEGYSVSREKKESFPLTVTSAQKNPTAFYLCASSMAPFSETEDAYEQYFGPGTRLTVT.